Listed here are 11 T cell receptor beta chains from one sample, sequenced in a study of tumor-infiltrating lymphocytes in primary liver carcinoma. Co-extraction of RNA and DNA was performed on about 19-32 mg of unsorted bulk tissue. cDNA specific to TCR beta was made from around 530 ng of total RNA, with a constant-region primer employed for priming. Three nested multiplex PCR rounds, a slightly modified ARM-PCR, produced the libraries for TCR beta. A C-beta reverse primer and TRBV1-TRBV30 forward primers served in each of the first two PCR rounds, at about 10 cycles apiece. TCRdb reprocessed the multiplex PCR reads via MiXCR and lists one record per CDR3 protein. This sample yields some 64,000 distinct CDR3 sequences, of which over 60% are seen a single time; 40% belongs to the top ten. Sequencing used liver tumor tissue from sampling region 4. Subset specified: tumor region T4, right-lateral pole. Source of these receptors: a man in his forties with primary liver carcinoma and hepatitis B virus infection.

For this clonotype: One base away lies a much larger clone, so this may be a sequencing read error. The chain employs TRBV18 and TRBJ2-3; 8 bases align to TRBD1. The trim removed 1 base at V and 2 bases at J, leaving 8 bases unmatched. There are 17 residues in the CDR3. Germline loops: CDR1 KGHSH, CDR2 LQKENI. DNA of the CDR3: TGTGCCAGCTCACCACGAAACAGGGGGGCATCCACAGATACGCAGTATTTT. Amino acid sequence: CASSPRNRGASTDTQYF.

In its sample, this clonotype was seen many times. A much more abundant neighbour one base away suggests this may be a read error. J is TRBJ2-1 and V is TRBV6-2 or TRBV6-3; 10 positions match TRBD2. CDR3 length: 14 residues. CDR1 is MNHEY and CDR2 is SVGEGT in the germline V gene. The CDR3 here is CVSSTRTSGEEQFF. The CDR3 DNA reads TGTGTCAGCAGTACAAGGACTAGCGGTGAAGAGCAGTTCTTC.

CDR3 sequence: CASSSTILAGAVNNEQFF. CDR3 nucleotides: TGCGCCAGCAGCTCTACCATACTAGCGGGAGCGGTGAACAATGAGCAGTTCTTC. The chain is built from TRBV5-1 and TRBJ2-1, with TRBD2 matching 11 bases. The V gene end was trimmed by 3 bases and the J gene end by 5 bases; junction bases not matched to a gene: 13. CDR1 and CDR2 (germline): SGHRS, YFSETQ. The CDR3 length is 18 residues.

This clonotype was counted once. The rearrangement links TRBV5-1 to TRBJ2-3; D call uncertain. The CDR3 length is 16 residues. V was pared by 8 bases and J by 2 bases, with 21 bases between. Germline loops: CDR1 SGHRS, CDR2 YFSETQ. The CDR3 region has the DNA TGCGCCAGTAGGTTAGCACTAAGCATGTTCACAGATACGCAGTATTTT. It is translated as CASRLALSMFTDTQYF.

About this clonotype: The junction does not match germline at one end; this may be a read error. The gene calls are TRBV29-1 and TRBJ2-3; D gene ambiguous. Germline assignment: CDR1 SQVTM and CDR2 ANQGSEA. The CDR3 has 12 residues. CDR3 sequence reads: CRVAPSSDTQYF. The CDR3 DNA is TGCCGCGTTGCCCCTTCCTCAGATACGCAGTATTTT.

This sequence joins TRBV11-2 and TRBJ2-5; the D gene is possibly TRBD2 (6 bases). The CDR3 extends over 16 amino acids. Trimming stripped 9 bases from V and 5 bases from J, with 25 bases between. Germline CDR1 is SGHAT and CDR2 is FQNNGV. Here the CDR3 reads CASSQTPDGGNETQYF. The CDR3 DNA reads TGTGCCAGTAGCCAAACTCCTGATGGGGGGAATGAGACCCAGTACTTC.

A note on this clonotype: The CDR3 end shows no conserved phenylalanine or tryptophan, and so a read error is likely. The V call is TRBV6-1, the J call TRBJ2-1, with TRBD2 matching over 12 bases. The CDR3 runs 16 residues. Germline CDR1 reads MNHNS; CDR2 reads SASEGT. V lost 3 bases, J lost 0 bases, and 0 bases stayed unmatched. CDR3 region: CASSETSGSSYNEQFP. The CDR3 region has the DNA TGTGCCAGCAGTGAGACTAGCGGGAGCTCCTACAATGAGCAGTTCCCC.

Comments on this clonotype: One junction end disagrees with the germline gene, perhaps due to a read error. V gene TRBV19 combines with J gene TRBJ1-1, with no clear D. The CDR3 has 16 amino acids. Looked up from germline, CDR1 is LNHDA and CDR2 is SQIVND (reference sequence). CDR3 bases: TGTGCCAGTAGTATGGGCCCCGGGATTATGAACACTGAAACTTTCTTT. Amino acids: CASSMGPGIMNTETFF.

Of note for this clonotype: The CDR3 ends on some other residue instead of the conserved phenylalanine or tryptophan, so this is likely a read error. The DNA is left out, because the CDR3 cannot be placed on it with certainty; the CDR3 is given as TCRdb lists it. V and J are TRBV29-1 and TRBJ2-1; the table's D call, TRBD1, was not checked against the DNA. Germline V gene sequence: CDR1 SQVTM, CDR2 ANQGSEA. The CDR3 is 14 residues long, counting both termini. The CDR3 reads CRGIGQGTYNEQLL.

Points on this clonotype: Compared with germline, one end of the junction differs, possibly owing to a read error. This chain links TRBV5-1 with TRBJ2-1; TRBD2 is a possible D gene (6 bases). Germline CDR1 and CDR2: SGHRS and YFSETQ. There are 16 residues in the CDR3. The DNA for the CDR3 is TGCGCCAGCAGCTTGGCCGGAGCGGGCTTCTACATTGAGCAGTTGTTC. Amino acid sequence: CASSLAGAGFYIEQLF.

The chain has TRBV4-1 and TRBJ1-6; the match to TRBD1 covers 8 bases. The CDR3 covers 15 residues. Germline CDR1 and CDR2: MGHRA and YSYEKL. This CDR3 is CARSLVQGANSPLHF. CDR3 sequence (DNA): TGCGCTAGAAGCCTCGTCCAGGGGGCCAATTCACCCCTCCACTTT.